Each of the 9 T cell receptor beta chains below was sequenced from the same sample in a study of spatial heterogeneity in lung cancer. Time point given: sample taken at primary tumor resection. TCRdb analysed the 5' RACE reads with MiXCR anew, one entry per CDR3 protein. The sample has under 7,500 distinct CDR3 sequences; 6.5% to 7.5% are singletons. Sequenced here: PBMCs, sampled at surgery. These receptors were collected from a male donor with early-stage non-small cell lung cancer.

This clonotype was recorded many times. The chain employs TRBV7-2 and TRBJ2-3, with D hard to call. Between the trimmed V and J ends, which lost 1 base and 4 bases, there was a span of 9 bases. The CDR3 is made up of 14 amino acids. Germline CDR1 SGHTA, CDR2 FQGNSA. As DNA, the CDR3 is TGTGCCAGCAGCTTAGAGGTGACTGCAGATACGCAGTATTTT. Protein sequence: CASSLEVTADTQYF.

In its sample, this clonotype was seen a few times. The CDR3 bases are TGTGCCATCAGTGAACTCACTAGCGGGAGTAGATCCGAGCAGTTCTTC. It is translated as CAISELTSGSRSEQFF. The rearrangement uses TRBV10-3 and TRBJ2-1; 11 nucleotides align to TRBD2. This CDR3 spans 16 amino acids. Germline lookup yields CDR1 ENHRY and CDR2 SYGVKD. Trimming removed 3 bases from V and 10 bases from J; junction bases left unmatched: 11.

The rearrangement links TRBV28 to TRBJ2-1; D gene unclear. V was shortened by 4 bases and J by 4 bases, with 2 bases between the two germline ends. Germline V CDR1 and CDR2: MDHEN, SYDVKM. This CDR3 is built from 11 residues. The CDR3 protein is CASSSYNEQFF. The CDR3 nucleotides are TGTGCCAGCAGTTCGTACAATGAGCAGTTCTTC.

This clonotype was counted many times. The chain employs TRBV20-1 and TRBJ2-1; 7 nucleotides align to TRBD2. The CDR3 has 14 residues. CDR1 and CDR2 (germline): DFQATT, SNEGSKA (reference sequence). The trim removed 6 bases at V and 12 bases at J, leaving 17 bases unmatched. Written as DNA, the CDR3 is TGCAGTGCAATTTCACCCTCGGCGCCGGGAGGGCAGTTCTTC. Translating gives CSAISPSAPGGQFF.

This clonotype was counted many times. The chain couples TRBV6-2 or TRBV6-3 to TRBJ1-5, with TRBD1 matching 7 bases. Per germline, CDR1 MNHEY and CDR2 SVGEGT. CDR3 length equals 14 residues. J lost 5 bases, V lost 1 base, and 2 bases had no gene match. DNA for the CDR3: TGTGCCAGCAGTTACTACGACAGGGATCAGCCCCAGCATTTT. Translated: CASSYYDRDQPQHF.

This clonotype occurred a few times. The V call is TRBV4-2, the J call TRBJ2-7; 13 nucleotides match TRBD2. The junction had 8 bases not matched to a gene; V was cut back by 0 bases and J by 3 bases. The CDR3 extends over 18 amino acids. Per the germline V gene, CDR1 is LGHNA and CDR2 is YNFKEQ. The CDR3 DNA sequence: TGTGCCAGCAGCCAAGAAAGGTGGGGGACTAGCGGGAACTACGAGCAGTACTTC. Amino acid sequence: CASSQERWGTSGNYEQYF.

This clonotype was recorded a few times. This sequence joins TRBV3-1 and TRBJ1-5; unclear D gene. Trimming pared 0 bases from V and 10 bases from J, leaving 13 bases between. The CDR3 is 14 residues long. The germline gives CDR1 LGHDT, CDR2 YNNKEL (reference sequence). CDR3 nucleotide sequence: TGTGCCAGCAGCCAAGAAAGAGGGTCGGGACCCCAGCATTTT. Protein: CASSQERGSGPQHF.

This clonotype has a count of ten or more. The chain employs TRBV28 and TRBJ1-5; perhaps TRBD1 as D (6 bases). The germline V gene has CDR1 MDHEN and CDR2 SYDVKM. The CDR3 sequence is 12 residues long. V was shortened by 5 bases and J by 9 bases, with 11 bases between the two germline ends. The DNA for the CDR3 is TGTGCCAGCAGTCCTGGACAGCTGCCCCAGCATTTT. Translating gives CASSPGQLPQHF.

This chain connects TRBV5-4 to TRBJ2-7; D assignment may be TRBD1 or TRBD2 (5 bases each). Trimming took off 0 bases at V and 2 bases at J, with 9 bases between the two ends. The CDR3 consists of 14 residues. Germline V CDR1 and CDR2: SGHNT, YYREEE (reference sequence). The CDR3 coding sequence is TGTGCCAGCAGCTTGGGAGGGACCACCTACGAGCAGTACTTC. This gives the protein CASSLGGTTYEQYF.